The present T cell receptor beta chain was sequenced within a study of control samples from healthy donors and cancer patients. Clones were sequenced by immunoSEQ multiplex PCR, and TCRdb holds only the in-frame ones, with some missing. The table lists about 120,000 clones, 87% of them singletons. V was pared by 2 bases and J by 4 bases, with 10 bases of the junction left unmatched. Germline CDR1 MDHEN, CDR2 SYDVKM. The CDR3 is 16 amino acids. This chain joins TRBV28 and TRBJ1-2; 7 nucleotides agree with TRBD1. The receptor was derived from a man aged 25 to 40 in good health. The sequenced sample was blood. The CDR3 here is CASSLPSYRDSYGYTF. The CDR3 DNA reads TGTGCCAGCAGTTTACCTTCCTACCGGGACAGCTATGGCTACACCTTC.